This T cell receptor (beta chain) was observed in a study of PD-L1 blockade in urothelial cancer. The CDR3 length is 16 residues. Looked up from germline, CDR1 is SGDLS and CDR2 is YYNGEE. Trimming at V came to 4 bases and at J to 8 bases, leaving 7 bases not matched to a gene. The assay was immunoSEQ multiplex PCR, and TCRdb's table has in-frame clones only and misses some. The top ten clones hold 2% to 2.5% of a sample with 120,000 or so clones, roughly 86% of them seen once. Time point in this sample: peripheral blood 6 weeks after treatment start. Overall study results and limits: Lower than median blood TCR clonality before treatment predicted better survival.

Details on this clone: Its antigen is currently unknown.

The chain is built from TRBV9 and TRBJ2-1, with 15 bases lining up with TRBD2. The sample in question was PBMCs, obtained around atezolizumab (anti-PD-L1) treatment. The clonotype was recovered from a man aged 45-65 years with urothelial cancer. The CDR3 reads CASSPTGTSGGYEQFF. The CDR3 DNA is TGTGCCAGCAGCCCAACCGGGACTAGCGGGGGGTATGAGCAGTTCTTC.